Below, 27 T cell receptor beta chains from the same sample are listed, as sequenced in a study of early T cells in non-severe SARS-CoV-2 infection. TCRdb analysed the 5' RACE reads with MiXCR anew, one entry per CDR3 protein. Here the sample spans about 50,000 distinct CDR3 sequences, about 9.3% being singletons. The sequenced material came from whole blood. Receptor source: an adult who was a healthcare worker with PCR-confirmed SARS-CoV-2 infection or an uninfected control (not recorded which).

The sample holds a few counts of this clonotype. The chain combines TRBV9 with TRBJ2-7, with 10 bases fitting TRBD1. The length of the CDR3 is 14 residues. Germline lookup yields CDR1 SGDLS and CDR2 YYNGEE. J gave up 6 bases and V 3 bases, and 6 bases lay outside the gene matches. DNA of the CDR3: TGTGCCAGCAGCGCGGGGGACAGGGGTGCCGAGCAGTACTTC. Its protein is CASSAGDRGAEQYF.

The chain combines TRBV6-6 with TRBJ2-7; the D gene is possibly TRBD2 (6 bases). Looked up from germline, CDR1 is MNHNY and CDR2 is SVGAGI (reference sequence). The ends were cut back, 6 bases at V and 0 bases at J, with 24 bases in the middle. The CDR3 totals 18 residues. The CDR3 protein is CASRPLSPRGTYSYEQYF. The CDR3 bases are TGTGCCAGCAGACCTCTGAGTCCGCGCGGGACCTACTCCTACGAGCAGTACTTC.

V gene TRBV7-2 combines with J gene TRBJ1-1; D gene uncertain. Germline lookup yields CDR1 SGHTA and CDR2 FQGNSA. There are 11 residues in the CDR3. V was pared by 5 bases and J by 6 bases, with 7 bases between. CDR3 in amino acids: CASSGTAEAFF. CDR3 DNA: TGTGCCAGCAGCGGTACAGCTGAAGCTTTCTTT. The whole variable domain, filled in from reference TRBV7-2 and TRBJ1-1, reads GAGVSQSPSNKVTEKGKDVELRCDPISGHTALYWYRQSLGQGLEFLIYFQGNSAPDKSGLPSDRFSAERTGGSVSTLTIQRTQQEDSAVYLCASSGTAEAFFGQGTRLTVV.

This clonotype appeared many times. The gene calls are TRBV6-2 or TRBV6-3 and TRBJ2-2; TRBD1 might be the D (7 bases). The CDR3 covers 17 residues. V gave up 6 bases and J gave up 1 base, with 18 bases separating them. Germline values: CDR1 MNHEY, CDR2 SVGEGT. The CDR3 DNA reads as TGTGCCAGCAGAAACAGGGGAGGCGCGAGGAACACCGGGGAGCTGTTTTTT. The encoded protein is CASRNRGGARNTGELFF.

The chain carries TRBV28 and TRBJ2-7, with TRBD2 matching over 9 bases. Germline trimming cut 6 bases from V and 6 bases from J; bases unmatched to any gene: 9. Germline V CDR1 and CDR2: MDHEN, SYDVKM. The CDR3 length is 14 residues. In DNA form, the CDR3 reads TGTGCCAGCAGCGGACTAGCGAAAGTTGGCGAGCAGTACTTC. Amino acid sequence: CASSGLAKVGEQYF.

In its sample, this clonotype was seen many times. The genes are TRBV20-1 and TRBJ2-7; D not resolved. Germline V CDR1 and CDR2: DFQATT, SNEGSKA (reference sequence). This CDR3 has 12 amino acids. The V gene lost 6 bases and the J gene lost 2 bases, with 11 bases spanning the gap. The DNA of the CDR3 is TGCAGTGCCCCGGCAAACCCCTACGAGCAGTACTTC. Its translation: CSAPANPYEQYF.

This clonotype was detected a few times. At one end, the junction sequence differs from germline, possibly due to a read error. This chain connects TRBV28 to TRBJ1-1; tentative D call: TRBD1 (6 bases). The germline gives CDR1 MDHEN, CDR2 SYDVKM. The CDR3 is 12 amino acids. In nucleotides, the CDR3 is TGTGCCAGCACAACAGGGTATTCTGAAGTTTTCTTT. It encodes CASTTGYSEVFF. The full variable domain, completed using reference TRBV28 and TRBJ1-1, is DVKVTQSSRYLVKRTGEKVFLECVQDMDHENMFWYRQDPGLGLRLIYFSYDVKMKEKGDIPEGYSVSREKKERFSLILESASTNQTSMYLCASTTGYSEVFFGQGTRLTVV.

The table lists this clonotype with a few counts. This chain links TRBV20-1 with TRBJ2-7; no clear D gene. Germline CDR1 and CDR2: DFQATT and SNEGSKA (reference sequence). The CDR3 runs 14 residues. V was pared by 2 bases and J by 7 bases, with 18 bases between. The CDR3 region has the DNA TGCAGTGCTAGACGGACCGCTCGGGCGGAAGAGCAGTACTTC. Translation gives CSARRTARAEEQYF.

Ten or more counts support this clonotype. The rearrangement links TRBV5-1 to TRBJ2-1; tentatively, D is TRBD1 or TRBD2 (5 bases each). The germline V gene has CDR1 SGHRS and CDR2 YFSETQ. This CDR3 has 14 residues. The V end lost 3 bases, the J end lost 5 bases, and 12 bases lay between the germline ends. The CDR3, as DNA: TGCGCCAGCAGCTCCGGGGCACAAAACAATGAGCAGTTCTTC. It translates to CASSSGAQNNEQFF.

This clonotype was found many times. V gene TRBV2 combines with J gene TRBJ2-1; perhaps D is TRBD1 or TRBD2 (5 bases each). CDR1 and CDR2 (germline): SNHLY, FYNNEI. Trimming pared 7 bases from V and 9 bases from J, leaving 25 bases between. This CDR3 has 16 amino acids. As DNA, the CDR3 is TGTGCCAGCACCGCCCCGTCCGGGACCCCCCGGCGTGAGCAGTTCTTC. Translating it yields CASTAPSGTPRREQFF.

The sample holds many counts of this clonotype. The chain uses TRBV5-1 and TRBJ2-1; 7 nucleotides line up with TRBD2. The germline V gene has CDR1 SGHRS and CDR2 YFSETQ. The V segment lost 2 bases and the J segment 13 bases; nucleotides outside the gene matches: 3. The CDR3 contains 11 residues. CDR3 sequence (DNA): TGCGCCAGCAGCTTCGGGACTATACAGTTCTTC. Its translation: CASSFGTIQFF.

This clonotype was seen a few times. The rearrangement links TRBV7-9 to TRBJ1-3, with D unclear. CDR3 size: 12 residues. V was shortened by 11 bases and J by 0 bases, with 8 bases between the two germline ends. Germline CDR1 SEHNR, CDR2 FQNEAQ (reference sequence). DNA for the CDR3: TGTGCCTCCTCCCCCTCTGGAAACACCATATATTTT. As protein: CASSPSGNTIYF.

This clonotype was detected a few times. This chain connects TRBV7-2 to TRBJ2-2; the D is unclear. V gave up 5 bases and J gave up 1 base, with 14 bases separating them. The CDR3 spans 16 residues. CDR1 is SGHTA, CDR2 FQGNSA, per germline. CDR3 sequence (DNA): TGTGCCAGCAGCCCCAACTTAGACCTGAACACCGGGGAGCTGTTTTTT. As protein: CASSPNLDLNTGELFF. The full variable domain, completed using reference TRBV7-2 and TRBJ2-2, is GAGVSQSPSNKVTEKGKDVELRCDPISGHTALYWYRQSLGQGLEFLIYFQGNSAPDKSGLPSDRFSAERTGGSVSTLTIQRTQQEDSAVYLCASSPNLDLNTGELFFGEGSRLTVL.

J is TRBJ1-5 and V is TRBV5-1, with TRBD1 matching 10 bases. The CDR3 sequence is 15 residues long. Trimming cost V 3 bases and J 4 bases; bases outside gene matches: 4. Germline V lookup: CDR1 SGHRS, CDR2 YFSETQ. The CDR3 protein is CASSWGTGVNQPQHF. CDR3 in DNA: TGCGCCAGCAGCTGGGGGACAGGGGTAAATCAGCCCCAGCATTTT.

This clonotype has a count of ten or more. The chain has TRBV28 and TRBJ1-2; 10 nucleotides match TRBD1. Per germline, CDR1 MDHEN and CDR2 SYDVKM. V shed 6 bases, J shed 4 bases, and the junction held 8 bases outside the gene matches. This CDR3 has 15 residues. The CDR3 DNA sequence: TGTGCCAGCAGACCCGGGACAGGGGTGAGCTATGGCTACACCTTC. Its translation: CASRPGTGVSYGYTF.

This clonotype is termed medium-sized. The chain recombines TRBV7-2 with TRBJ2-1; no clear D gene. The CDR3 spans 12 residues. Per the germline V gene, CDR1 is SGHTA and CDR2 is FQGNSA. The V end lost 4 bases, the J end lost 6 bases, and 7 bases lay between the germline ends. This chain's CDR3 is CASSWAPNEQFF. CDR3 coding DNA: TGTGCCAGCAGCTGGGCCCCCAATGAGCAGTTCTTC.

At least ten counts were recorded for this clonotype. Here the CDR3 DNA reads TGTGCCAGCAGCTTCAAGGGCCTACCCTCTTACAATGAGCAGTTCTTC. Its protein product is CASSFKGLPSYNEQFF. This chain uses TRBV7-9 with TRBJ2-1, with no clear D. The germline V and J ends were trimmed by 3 bases and 4 bases, with 16 bases remaining between them. The CDR3 spans 16 residues. The V gene's germline CDR1 is SEHNR and CDR2 FQNEAQ (reference sequence).

This clonotype came up many times. The chain recombines TRBV7-8 with TRBJ1-1, with D possibly matching TRBD1 (5 bases). The CDR3 covers 17 residues. V was trimmed by 1 base and J by 2 bases, leaving 17 bases between them. Germline CDR1 reads SGHVS; CDR2 reads FQNEAQ. The CDR3, as DNA: TGTGCCAGCAGCTTAGAGGCGCGACAGATCGTCAACACTGAAGCTTTCTTT. Translated, it gives CASSLEARQIVNTEAFF.

This clonotype has ten or more counts. The chain has TRBV20-1 and TRBJ1-1; TRBD1 aligns across 9 bases. The V gene end was trimmed by 3 bases and the J gene end by 5 bases; junction bases not matched to a gene: 7. Germline V lookup: CDR1 DFQATT, CDR2 SNEGSKA (reference sequence). The CDR3 length is 14 residues. Here the CDR3 reads CSASLGQGFTEAFF. DNA of the CDR3: TGCAGTGCTAGTTTGGGACAGGGTTTTACTGAAGCTTTCTTT.

The chain combines TRBV28 with TRBJ1-1; D remains ambiguous. Per the germline V gene, CDR1 is MDHEN and CDR2 is SYDVKM. Trimming shortened V by 5 bases and J by 4 bases, and 14 bases separated the two germline ends. This CDR3 is 14 amino acids long. The DNA of the CDR3 is TGTGCCAGCAGTCCACCGGAGGTTGGCACTGAAGCTTTCTTT. This encodes CASSPPEVGTEAFF. Full variable domain (outside the CDR3, taken from reference TRBV28 and TRBJ1-1): DVKVTQSSRYLVKRTGEKVFLECVQDMDHENMFWYRQDPGLGLRLIYFSYDVKMKEKGDIPEGYSVSREKKERFSLILESASTNQTSMYLCASSPPEVGTEAFFGQGTRLTVV.

The chain carries TRBV3-1 and TRBJ1-1; 11 nucleotides agree with TRBD1. The germline gives CDR1 LGHDT, CDR2 YNNKEL (reference sequence). The CDR3 is 18 amino acids. The J segment lost 1 base and the V segment lost 6 bases, leaving 13 bases of the junction unmatched. The CDR3 sequence: CASRGRQGQGATNTEAFF. As DNA, the CDR3 is TGTGCCAGCAGGGGGAGGCAAGGACAGGGGGCGACGAACACTGAAGCTTTCTTT.

This clonotype was seen ten or more times. CDR3 sequence (DNA): TGTGCTAGTGGTTTGCCTCCGGGACTAGCGGACGAAGAAGCCTACGAGCAGTACTTC. Residues: CASGLPPGLADEEAYEQYF. The V gene is TRBV12-5, the J gene TRBJ2-7; 11 bases are shared with TRBD2. Looked up from germline, CDR1 is LGHNT and CDR2 is FRNRAP. CDR3 length equals 19 residues. V lost 2 bases, J lost 2 bases, and 14 bases stayed unmatched.

The sample holds many counts of this clonotype. The chain combines TRBV6-6 with TRBJ2-1; 12 nucleotides agree with TRBD2. Per germline, CDR1 MNHNY and CDR2 SVGAGI (reference sequence). The CDR3 totals 14 residues. Trimming at V came to 4 bases and at J to 8 bases, leaving 3 bases not matched to a gene. In DNA, the CDR3 is TGTGCCAGCAGTTTGACTAGCGGGAGCTATGAGCAGTTCTTC. Its protein is CASSLTSGSYEQFF.

The V call is TRBV6-2 or TRBV6-3, the J call TRBJ2-7; no firm D call. The CDR3 has 16 amino acids. V was clipped by 7 bases and J by 4 bases, with 23 bases between them. Germline CDR1 is MNHEY and CDR2 is SVGEGT. CDR3 protein: CASIPRDRLFGYEQYF. The CDR3 DNA follows: TGTGCCAGCATACCTAGGGATCGCCTTTTTGGGTACGAGCAGTACTTC.

At least ten counts were recorded for this clonotype. The chain couples TRBV7-9 to TRBJ1-2; D is uncertain. In germline, CDR1 is SEHNR, CDR2 FQNEAQ (reference sequence). This CDR3 spans 15 amino acids. V was clipped by 5 bases and J by 4 bases, with 17 bases between them. The CDR3 protein is CASSPDSSRSYGYTF. CDR3 sequence (DNA): TGTGCCAGCAGCCCAGATTCCTCCAGATCCTATGGCTACACCTTC.

The chain couples TRBV5-1 to TRBJ2-1, with D unresolved. This CDR3 comprises 12 residues. Per germline, CDR1 SGHRS and CDR2 YFSETQ. V was shortened by 5 bases and J by 5 bases, with 8 bases between the two germline ends. CDR3 bases: TGCGCCAGCAGAAGAACGGACAATGAGCAGTTCTTC. Translating it yields CASRRTDNEQFF.

This clonotype has at least ten counts. The V call is TRBV28, the J call TRBJ1-2; D call uncertain. CDR1 and CDR2 from the germline V gene are MDHEN and SYDVKM. The CDR3 length is 13 residues. V lost 5 bases and J 4 bases, leaving 11 bases between the germline ends. CDR3 DNA sequence: TGTGCCAGCAGTCCGAGTTCGCCCTATGGCTACACCTTC. It encodes CASSPSSPYGYTF.